Following are 15 T cell receptor beta chains from one sample sequenced in a study of blood T cells in healthy people across ages. The second PCR ran roughly 7 to 12 cycles with a sample-barcoded 5' primer and J-beta primers. TCRdb called the 5' RACE reads again in MiXCR, with one record for every CDR3 protein. The sample lists some 1.4 million distinct CDR3 sequences; 42% were seen once. The sample consisted of blood. These receptors were obtained from a woman younger than 35 in good health.

This clonotype has more than one count but fewer than ten. The rearrangement joins TRBV7-3 to TRBJ1-1, with 7 nucleotides matching TRBD1. The CDR3 runs 14 residues. Germline V gene data show CDR1 as SGHTA and CDR2 as FQGTGA. J gave up 7 bases and V 5 bases, and 10 bases lay outside the gene matches. The CDR3 bases are TGTGCCAGCAGCCCCTTGGGACAGCCTGGTGAAGCTTTCTTT. It specifies CASSPLGQPGEAFF.

This clonotype has only a few counts. V usage is TRBV4-1 and J usage is TRBJ1-2, with 7 positions matching TRBD1. Germline-derived CDR1 and CDR2 are MGHRA and YSYEKL. This CDR3 region has 15 residues. V dropped 3 bases and J dropped 0; count of bases not matched to a gene: 4. CDR3 DNA: TGCGCCAGCAGCCAGGCCGACAGGGCTAACTATGGCTACACCTTC. Protein product: CASSQADRANYGYTF.

The chain carries TRBV12-3 or TRBV12-4 and TRBJ1-2; D is perhaps TRBD1 (5 bases). The germline V and J ends were trimmed by 6 bases and 0 bases, with 14 bases remaining between them. This CDR3 is built from 15 residues. CDR3 loop: CASSHPGLPNYGYTF. CDR3 in DNA: TGTGCCAGCAGCCACCCGGGACTCCCTAACTATGGCTACACCTTC.

V and J are TRBV12-3 or TRBV12-4 and TRBJ2-4, with D possibly being TRBD2 (6 bases). There are 15 residues in the CDR3. Trimming left V 5 bases short and J 13 bases short, with 24 bases between. The CDR3 reads CASSQDGTWALKQYF. In DNA, the CDR3 is TGTGCCAGCAGTCAAGACGGGACTTGGGCTTTGAAGCAGTACTTC.

This sequence joins TRBV7-2 and TRBJ2-4, with 10 bases identical to TRBD2. Germline values: CDR1 SGHTA, CDR2 FQGNSA. V lost 3 bases, J lost 13 bases, and 9 bases stayed unmatched. CDR3 length: 14 residues. The CDR3 bases are TGTGCCAGCAGCTTCACTAGCGGGAAAAGGGAGCAGTACTTC. Its protein product is CASSFTSGKREQYF. The full variable domain, with the rest looked up from reference TRBV7-2 and TRBJ2-4, is GAGVSQSPSNKVTEKGKDVELRCDPISGHTALYWYRQSLGQGLEFLIYFQGNSAPDKSGLPSDRFSAERTGGSVSTLTIQRTQQEDSAVYLCASSFTSGKREQYFGAGTRLSVL.

The CDR3 reads CASRSGLHGETQYF. CDR3 in DNA: TGTGCCAGCAGGTCCGGTCTACACGGGGAGACCCAGTACTTC. The rearrangement uses TRBV5-5 and TRBJ2-5; no clear D gene. Trimming shortened V by 5 bases and J by 5 bases, and 16 bases separated the two germline ends. The CDR3 covers 14 residues. Germline CDR1 reads SGHKS; CDR2 reads YYEKEE (reference sequence).

The chain links TRBV6-1 to TRBJ1-1; tentative D call: TRBD1 (6 bases). The CDR3 spans 16 residues. Germline CDR1 is MNHNS and CDR2 is SASEGT. Deletions cut 4 bases from V and 5 bases from J, with 20 bases between. CDR3 coding DNA: TGTGCCAGCAGTGTCCGTACCGGGACACGGCTGACTGAAGCTTTCTTT. Encoded protein: CASSVRTGTRLTEAFF.

In its sample, this clonotype was seen a few times. This chain links TRBV11-2 with TRBJ2-6, with 7 positions matching TRBD1. This CDR3 contains 17 residues. V trimming: 1 base; J trimming: 0 bases; junction bases outside the gene matches: 3. Germline V gene sequence: CDR1 SGHAT, CDR2 FQNNGV. CDR3 loop: CASSLVGQYSGANVLTF. Written as DNA, the CDR3 is TGTGCCAGCAGCTTAGTGGGACAGTACTCTGGGGCCAACGTCCTGACTTTC.

This clonotype was counted many times. The chain uses TRBV7-2 and TRBJ1-5; D uncertain. Germline lookup yields CDR1 SGHTA and CDR2 FQGNSA. CDR3 length: 12 amino acids. Trimming took off 5 bases at V and 9 bases at J, with 11 bases between the two ends. DNA for the CDR3: TGTGCCAGCAGCCCGGGAGTGGGGCCCCAGCATTTT. Its protein is CASSPGVGPQHF. Using reference TRBV7-2 and TRBJ1-5 for the parts outside the CDR3, the full variable domain is GAGVSQSPSNKVTEKGKDVELRCDPISGHTALYWYRQSLGQGLEFLIYFQGNSAPDKSGLPSDRFSAERTGGSVSTLTIQRTQQEDSAVYLCASSPGVGPQHFGDGTRLSIL.

In its sample, this clonotype was seen a few times. V is TRBV12-3 or TRBV12-4 and J is TRBJ2-7; a possible D gene is TRBD2 (6 bases). V lost 8 bases and J 2 bases, leaving 13 bases between the germline ends. This CDR3 spans 13 amino acids. The CDR3 nucleotides are TGTGCCAGCTCCTACGGGAGCCCCTACGAGCAGTACTTC. Translated, it gives CASSYGSPYEQYF.

This clonotype appeared once. The chain uses TRBV12-3 or TRBV12-4 and TRBJ2-5; weak D call: TRBD2 (6 bases). This CDR3 comprises 13 residues. V was pared by 5 bases and J by 11 bases, with 18 bases between. The CDR3 reads CASSASAYNEQYF. CDR3 in DNA: TGTGCCAGCAGTGCTAGCGCCTACAATGAGCAGTACTTC.

A single count supports this clonotype. The chain couples TRBV4-1 to TRBJ1-1; 11 bases agree with TRBD1. The CDR3 contains 15 residues. CDR1 is MGHRA, CDR2 YSYEKL, per germline. Trimming took 3 bases from V and 5 from J; bases not matched to a gene: 5. This chain's CDR3 is CASSQGTGGRTEAFF. CDR3 in DNA: TGCGCCAGCAGCCAGGGGACAGGGGGGAGAACTGAAGCTTTCTTT.

This clonotype has only a few counts. The chain carries TRBV20-1 and TRBJ2-7; 11 nucleotides match TRBD2. CDR1 is DFQATT, CDR2 SNEGSKA, per germline (reference sequence). The CDR3 spans 14 residues. Losses at the gene ends were 1 base for V and 5 bases for J; bases not matched to a gene: 4. In DNA, the CDR3 is TGCAGTGCTAGAGTAGCGGGAGGGCCTAACGAGCAGTACTTC. As protein: CSARVAGGPNEQYF.

As to this clonotype: A read error may produce the germline difference seen at one junction end. V usage is TRBV3-1 and J usage is TRBJ2-6, with D maybe TRBD2 (5 bases). The CDR3 length is 15 residues. The germline CDR1 and CDR2 sequences are LGHDT and YNNKEL (reference sequence). CDR3 sequence reads: CASSQRGSGANVLTF. Written as DNA, the CDR3 is TGCGCCAGCAGCCAACGGGGATCTGGGGCCAACGTCCTGACTTTC.

The chain employs TRBV9 and TRBJ2-3, with D perhaps being TRBD1 or TRBD2 (5 bases each). CDR1 SGDLS and CDR2 YYNGEE come from the germline V gene. V was pared by 3 bases and J by 2 bases, with 19 bases between. This CDR3 has 17 amino acids. The CDR3 protein is CASSDPGTTSDTDTQYF. The CDR3 coding sequence is TGTGCCAGCAGCGACCCCGGGACCACCTCTGACACAGATACGCAGTATTTT.